The 18 T cell receptor beta chains given below trace back to one sample, sequenced in a study of blood T cell repertoires in COVID-19. Profiled with immunoSEQ multiplex PCR; TCRdb holds only in-frame clones, not every one. Of about 130,000 clones in the sample, about 85% are singletons; the top ten hold around a tenth. Source material: peripheral blood. The receptor set was obtained from a man aged 40-49 years with active or convalescent COVID-19.

V gene TRBV30 combines with J gene TRBJ2-2; 7 bases line up with TRBD2. The CDR3 is 14 amino acids. Germline CDR1 is GTSNPN and CDR2 is SVGIG (reference sequence). Germline trimming cut 4 bases from V and 0 bases from J; bases unmatched to any gene: 2. CDR3 sequence: CAWTSGTNTGELFF. For the CDR3, the DNA is TGTGCCTGGACAAGCGGGACGAACACCGGGGAGCTGTTTTTT.

This chain joins TRBV2 and TRBJ1-5, with D perhaps matching TRBD1 (5 bases). This CDR3 comprises 13 residues. Germline-derived CDR1 and CDR2 are SNHLY and FYNNEI. V lost 6 bases, J lost 5 bases, and 11 bases lay in between. The CDR3 bases are TGTGCCAGCAGCCTGGGGGGACATCAGCCCCAGCATTTT. Its translation is CASSLGGHQPQHF.

This clone appeared a few times. The CDR3 region has the DNA TGTGCCAGCAGTGAAGGACAGCTGGTATCTGGAAACACCATATATTTT. Translation gives CASSEGQLVSGNTIYF. The rearrangement uses TRBV6-1 and TRBJ1-3; D perhaps matches TRBD1 (5 bases). There are 16 residues in the CDR3. Trimming removed 1 base from V and 1 base from J, with 11 bases in between. Germline CDR1 reads MNHNS; CDR2 reads SASEGT.

V is TRBV18 and J is TRBJ2-5, with D perhaps matching TRBD1 (6 bases). The CDR3 has 15 amino acids. CDR1 and CDR2 (germline): KGHSH, LQKENI. V was trimmed by 1 base and J by 2 bases, leaving 11 bases between them. The CDR3 nucleotides read TGTGCCAGCTCACCACGGAGGCAGGGGCAAGAGACCCAGTACTTC. It translates to CASSPRRQGQETQYF. The full variable domain, rest sourced from reference TRBV18 and TRBJ2-5, is NAGVMQNPRHLVRRRGQEARLRCSPMKGHSHVYWYRQLPEEGLKFMVYLQKENIIDESGMPKERFSAEFPKEGPSILRIQQVVRGDSAAYFCASSPRRQGQETQYFGPGTRLLVL.

The chain uses TRBV11-2 and TRBJ2-3; a weak D match, TRBD1 (5 bases). The CDR3 runs to 15 residues. From germline, CDR1 is SGHAT and CDR2 FQNNGV. Trimming cost V 2 bases and J 4 bases, with 13 bases left between them. The CDR3 DNA reads TGTGCCAGCAGCTTAAGGCAGGGAAAGGCAGATACGCAGTATTTT. Translation: CASSLRQGKADTQYF.

The CDR3 DNA reads as TGTGCCAGCAGCATACCCCGGGACAGGGGCTTCTATGGCTACACCTTC. This sequence encodes CASSIPRDRGFYGYTF. This chain uses TRBV7-9 with TRBJ1-2; 10 nucleotides agree with TRBD1. J was trimmed by 4 bases and V by 5 bases; bases with no gene match: 10. The germline gives CDR1 SEHNR, CDR2 FQNEAQ (reference sequence). CDR3 size: 16 residues.

The chain has TRBV29-1 and TRBJ1-2; tentative D call: TRBD1 (6 bases). V shed 7 bases and J shed 8 bases, with 29 bases lying between them. The CDR3 spans 16 residues. Germline V CDR1 and CDR2: SQVTM, ANQGSEA. The CDR3 nucleotides are TGCAGCGCCGAGAAACCCGGGACAAATCTAATGGGAGGCTACACCTTC. This codes for CSAEKPGTNLMGGYTF.

The CDR3 is CASRCRAGYTQYF. CDR3 DNA sequence: TGTGCAAGTCGATGCCGGGCGGGGTATACGCAGTATTTT. This chain uses TRBV12-2 with TRBJ2-3; TRBD2 is taken as the D call from the table, unchecked against the DNA. TRBV12-2 corresponds to a pseudogene. The CDR3 extends over 13 amino acids.

V and J are TRBV4-1 and TRBJ2-5, with 11 nucleotides matching TRBD2. The germline V gene encodes CDR1 MGHRA and CDR2 YSYEKL. This CDR3 spans 18 amino acids. The junction had 11 bases not matched to a gene; V was cut back by 0 bases and J by 5 bases. The CDR3 DNA reads as TGCGCCAGCAGCCAAGATTCGATTAGCGGGGGGGCCCGGGAGACCCAGTACTTC. This translates into CASSQDSISGGARETQYF.

The J gene is TRBJ2-2, the V gene TRBV11-2; D perhaps matches TRBD2 (5 bases). The CDR3 spans 15 residues. The germline V gene encodes CDR1 SGHAT and CDR2 FQNNGV. V shed 4 bases and J shed 0 bases, with 9 bases lying between them. CDR3 DNA sequence: TGTGCCAGCAGCTCCATGAGGGCGAACACCGGGGAGCTGTTTTTT. Translated, it gives CASSSMRANTGELFF. Based on the CDR3 plus reference TRBV11-2 and TRBJ2-2, the full variable domain is EAGVAQSPRYKIIEKRQSVAFWCNPISGHATLYWYQQILGQGPKLLIQFQNNGVVDDSQLPKDRFSAERLKGVDSTLKIQPAKLEDSAVYLCASSSMRANTGELFFGEGSRLTVL.

The V gene is TRBV6-5, the J gene TRBJ2-3; 8 positions agree with TRBD1. Germline lookup yields CDR1 MNHEY and CDR2 SVGAGI. The CDR3 runs 16 residues. Trimming at V came to 4 bases and at J to 1 base, leaving 7 bases not matched to a gene. The CDR3: CASSSSPGQGTDTQYF. CDR3 sequence (DNA): TGTGCCAGCAGTTCATCACCGGGACAGGGCACAGATACGCAGTATTTT.

The V call is TRBV25-1, the J call TRBJ1-2; D remains unclear. The CDR3 loop spans 14 amino acids. V was trimmed by 4 bases and J by 0 bases, leaving 9 bases between them. Germline loops: CDR1 MGHDK, CDR2 SYGVNS. This CDR3 is CASSARGANYGYTF. CDR3 coding DNA: TGTGCCAGCAGTGCCCGCGGGGCTAACTATGGCTACACCTTC.

The chain uses TRBV6-6 and TRBJ2-7, with no clear D. This CDR3 comprises 11 residues. Germline lookup yields CDR1 MNHNY and CDR2 SVGAGI (reference sequence). The V and J ends lost 7 bases and 5 bases respectively, with 9 bases between them. The CDR3 nucleotides are TGTGCCAGCACCTCGCAGGACGAGCAGTACTTC. Translation gives CASTSQDEQYF.

The chain employs TRBV25-1 and TRBJ2-7; TRBD1 matches 8 bases. The CDR3 contains 13 residues. Per the germline V gene, CDR1 is MGHDK and CDR2 is SYGVNS. V lost 7 bases, J lost 7 bases, and 9 bases stayed unmatched. The CDR3 bases are TGTGCCAGCAAAGGCCAGGGGGCGGAGGAGCAGTACTTC. It yields the protein CASKGQGAEEQYF.

This chain connects TRBV6-5 to TRBJ1-5; no definite D call. Between the trimmed V and J ends, which lost 6 bases and 0 bases, there was a span of 9 bases. Germline loops: CDR1 MNHEY, CDR2 SVGAGI. The CDR3 runs 14 residues. As DNA, the CDR3 is TGTGCCAGCAGAGCCCGGGATAGCAATCAGCCCCAGCATTTT. The encoded protein is CASRARDSNQPQHF.

CDR3 sequence reads: CASSYLGQGDGYTF. The CDR3 DNA reads TGTGCCAGCAGTTACTTGGGACAGGGGGATGGCTACACCTTC. The chain combines TRBV6-5 with TRBJ1-2, with 11 bases lining up with TRBD1. From germline, CDR1 is MNHEY and CDR2 SVGAGI. V lost 1 base, J lost 6 bases, and 1 base stayed unmatched. The length of the CDR3 is 14 residues.

V and J are TRBV7-3 and TRBJ1-6, with 9 bases matching TRBD1. Losses at the gene ends were 2 bases for V and 6 bases for J; bases not matched to a gene: 5. The germline CDR1 and CDR2 sequences are SGHTA and FQGTGA. The CDR3 is 16 residues long. DNA of the CDR3: TGTGCCAGCAGCTTAGGGGGGACAGGGAGTAATTCACCCCTCCACTTT. Translation: CASSLGGTGSNSPLHF.

J is TRBJ1-5 and V is TRBV7-9; D possibly corresponds to TRBD1 (5 bases). The CDR3 length is 13 residues. The germline V gene has CDR1 SEHNR and CDR2 FQNEAQ (reference sequence). The V end lost 5 bases, the J end lost 7 bases, and 12 bases lay between the germline ends. The DNA for the CDR3 is TGTGCCAGCAGCCCAGGGTTGGGGCAGCCCCAGCATTTT. This codes for CASSPGLGQPQHF.